These 29 T cell receptor beta chains originate from one sample sequenced in a study of Ad26.COV2.S vaccination and SARS-CoV-2 variants (dated by TCRdb to the early 2020s). The time point label corresponds to: individuals recovered from natural SARS-CoV-2 infection. Libraries came from the immunoSEQ multiplex PCR assay. TCRdb mirrors the immuneACCESS table, restricted to in-frame sequences. Some clones are absent from its copies; in checked studies, under half trace to an unresolved V gene, and the reason for the others is unknown. The sample table shows fewer than 150,000 clones, and roughly 85% are seen once. The ten largest make up approximately 5% of the sample. The sequencing used peripheral blood, collected after recovery from COVID-19. The receptors come from a human donor who had recovered from COVID-19.

V is TRBV4-1 and J is TRBJ1-1; D is unresolved. The germline gives CDR1 MGHRA, CDR2 YSYEKL. V lost 1 base and J 1 base, leaving 13 bases between the germline ends. The CDR3 extends over 16 amino acids. CDR3 coding DNA: TGCGCCAGCAGCCAAGTTTCGCGCAAATCGAACACTGAAGCTTTCTTT. Protein product: CASSQVSRKSNTEAFF.

This rearrangement joins TRBV7-2 to TRBJ2-3; the match to TRBD2 covers 10 bases. CDR1 and CDR2 (germline): SGHTA, FQGNSA. The CDR3 contains 16 residues. The ends lost 5 bases at V and 2 bases at J; junction bases unmatched: 7. Here the CDR3 DNA reads TGTGCCAGCAGCCGGCTAGCGGGGGTGTACACAGATACGCAGTATTTT. It translates to CASSRLAGVYTDTQYF.

This clone has a handful of counts. This chain uses TRBV2 with TRBJ2-3, with D maybe TRBD2 (6 bases). This CDR3 contains 13 residues. V was cut by 8 bases and J by 3 bases, with 12 bases left in between. CDR1 and CDR2 (germline): SNHLY, FYNNEI. CDR3 loop: CASGGTFTDTQYF. CDR3 sequence (DNA): TGTGCCAGCGGGGGGACTTTTACAGATACGCAGTATTTT.

The rearrangement uses TRBV2 and TRBJ1-1; D unclear. The CDR3 runs 16 residues. V was cut by 6 bases and J by 3 bases, with 20 bases left in between. Germline lookup yields CDR1 SNHLY and CDR2 FYNNEI. The CDR3 region is CASSPMEAGRDTEAFF. CDR3 coding DNA: TGTGCCAGCAGCCCCATGGAAGCCGGGAGGGACACTGAAGCTTTCTTT.

This chain joins TRBV2 and TRBJ1-2, with D perhaps matching TRBD1 (5 bases). The CDR3 is made up of 14 amino acids. Germline V gives CDR1 SNHLY, CDR2 FYNNEI. V lost 10 bases to trimming and J lost 1 base, with 16 bases between them. The CDR3 loop reads CATGTGALNYGYTF. In DNA, the CDR3 is TGTGCCACCGGAACAGGAGCCCTTAACTATGGCTACACCTTC.

V usage is TRBV21-1 and J usage is TRBJ1-6; no check of the table's D call, TRBD1, against the DNA was made. TRBV21-1 is described as a pseudogene. The CDR3 contains 19 residues. The CDR3 nucleotides are TGTGCCAGCAGCAAAGCTCAGGTCACCCCACACATCTATAATTCACCCCTCCACTTT. This translates into CASSKAQVTPHIYNSPLHF.

The J gene is TRBJ1-1, the V gene TRBV28, with D unresolved. Germline V gene data show CDR1 as MDHEN and CDR2 as SYDVKM. V gave up 3 bases and J gave up 3 bases, with 11 bases separating them. The CDR3 is 14 residues long. In DNA form, the CDR3 reads TGTGCCAGCAGTTTTATCCAGGATCACACTGAAGCTTTCTTT. Encoded protein: CASSFIQDHTEAFF.

This sequence joins TRBV7-9 and TRBJ2-2; D gene uncertain. V was cut by 6 bases and J by 7 bases, with 15 bases left in between. This CDR3 has 14 residues. Germline V CDR1 and CDR2: SEHNR, FQNEAQ (reference sequence). The CDR3 here is CASRDGRLGGELFF. In nucleotides, the CDR3 is TGTGCCAGCAGGGACGGTCGATTAGGCGGGGAGCTGTTTTTT.

J is TRBJ1-5 and V is TRBV6-2 or TRBV6-3; TRBD1 is a possible D gene (6 bases). The CDR3 is 17 amino acids. Germline lookup yields CDR1 MNHEY and CDR2 SVGEGT. V was clipped by 2 bases and J by 4 bases, with 18 bases between them. The DNA of the CDR3 is TGTGCCAGCAGTTACCGAGTGGGGGCAGGGCCAAATCAGCCCCAGCATTTT. Its protein product is CASSYRVGAGPNQPQHF.

The rearrangement joins TRBV5-4 to TRBJ2-5; TRBD1 might be the D (8 bases). CDR1 is SGHNT and CDR2 is YYREEE in the germline V gene (reference sequence). The CDR3 extends over 15 amino acids. The V end lost 0 bases, the J end lost 3 bases, and 12 bases lay between the germline ends. The CDR3 DNA is TGTGCCAGCAGCTTGGGACAGGGGAGGGAAGAGACCCAGTACTTC. This encodes CASSLGQGREETQYF.

This clone was observed a single time. Sequence at one end of the junction differs from germline and may be a read error. The chain is built from TRBV5-4 and TRBJ2-5; D gene uncertain. Germline V lookup: CDR1 SGHNT, CDR2 YYREEE (reference sequence). The CDR3 contains 13 residues. CDR3 coding DNA: TGTGCCAGCACCTTGGTGGGCCAAGAGACCCAGTACTTC. It codes for CASTLVGQETQYF.

The chain carries TRBV28 and TRBJ1-1; 7 bases are shared with TRBD1. This CDR3 comprises 13 residues. The germline gives CDR1 MDHEN, CDR2 SYDVKM. V shed 4 bases, J shed 7 bases, and the junction held 6 bases outside the gene matches. The CDR3 DNA reads TGTGCCAGCAGTTCCCACGGGACAGTTGAAGCTTTCTTT. It is translated as CASSSHGTVEAFF.

The V call is TRBV6-5, the J call TRBJ2-2; D is tentatively TRBD1 or TRBD2 (5 bases each). Between the trimmed V and J ends, which lost 8 bases and 5 bases, there was a span of 15 bases. The length of the CDR3 is 14 residues. Per germline, CDR1 MNHEY and CDR2 SVGAGI. The CDR3 spells CASWDGPLTGELFF. CDR3 nucleotides: TGTGCCAGCTGGGACGGACCCCTGACCGGGGAGCTGTTTTTT.

This sequence joins TRBV2 and TRBJ1-2, with 9 bases lining up with TRBD1. The CDR3 is 16 amino acids. The J segment lost 7 bases and the V segment lost 0 bases, leaving 9 bases of the junction unmatched. Germline assignment: CDR1 SNHLY and CDR2 FYNNEI. The CDR3 nucleotides read TGTGCCAGCAGTGAAGCGCTTGGACAGGGGTGGGGTGGCTACACCTTC. It yields the protein CASSEALGQGWGGYTF.

This sequence joins TRBV12-3 or TRBV12-4 and TRBJ1-1; no clear D. V was cut by 1 base and J by 0 bases, with 3 bases left in between. The CDR3 sequence is 13 residues long. CDR3 DNA sequence: TGTGCCAGCAGTTTAGGTTTGAACACTGAAGCTTTCTTT. This codes for CASSLGLNTEAFF.

The V call is TRBV2, the J call TRBJ1-3; D gene ambiguous. V gave up 6 bases and J gave up 0 bases, with 12 bases separating them. Germline lookup yields CDR1 SNHLY and CDR2 FYNNEI. CDR3 length: 15 residues. CDR3 coding DNA: TGTGCCAGCAGGTACACGGCCGCCTCTGGAAACACCATATATTTT. It codes for CASRYTAASGNTIYF.

The gene calls are TRBV6-2 or TRBV6-3 and TRBJ2-7, with 8 bases matching TRBD2. CDR3 length equals 15 residues. Germline V gene data show CDR1 as MNHEY and CDR2 as SVGEGT. The junction had 4 bases not matched to a gene; V was cut back by 0 bases and J by 3 bases. CDR3 sequence: CASSYSGGVDYEQYF. The DNA for the CDR3 is TGTGCCAGCAGTTACTCCGGGGGGGTCGACTACGAGCAGTACTTC.

The table lists this clone with a count of one. The V call is TRBV25-1, the J call TRBJ1-6; D perhaps matches TRBD1 (6 bases). The germline V gene encodes CDR1 MGHDK and CDR2 SYGVNS. The V and J ends lost 5 bases and 4 bases respectively, with 18 bases between them. This CDR3 contains 17 residues. CDR3 loop: CASSRSDSRGYNSPLHF. DNA for the CDR3: TGTGCCAGCAGTCGCTCGGACAGCCGGGGATATAATTCACCCCTCCACTTT.

The chain has TRBV28 and TRBJ2-2; TRBD1 matches 9 bases. The CDR3 loop spans 14 amino acids. Germline CDR1 MDHEN, CDR2 SYDVKM. Trimming cost V 6 bases and J 6 bases; bases outside gene matches: 5. CDR3: CASRIQGASGELFF. CDR3 nucleotide sequence: TGTGCCAGCAGGATACAGGGGGCCTCCGGGGAGCTGTTTTTT.

This clone was recorded once. CDR3 loop: CASSYSGNTGELFF. The CDR3 nucleotides read TGTGCCAGCAGTTACTCGGGGAACACCGGGGAGCTGTTTTTT. The rearrangement uses TRBV6-5 and TRBJ2-2; no firm D call. The CDR3 spans 14 residues. Between the trimmed V and J ends, which lost 0 bases and 1 base, there was a span of 3 bases. Germline V gene sequence: CDR1 MNHEY, CDR2 SVGAGI.

This chain uses TRBV2 with TRBJ1-6, with 7 bases identical to TRBD1. CDR1 and CDR2 from the germline V gene are SNHLY and FYNNEI. CDR3 length: 16 amino acids. V gave up 2 bases and J gave up 4 bases; unmatched junction bases: 5. In nucleotides, the CDR3 is TGTGCCAGCAGTGAAAGGGCAGGGGGGTATAATTCACCCCTCCACTTT. This codes for CASSERAGGYNSPLHF. The entire variable domain, with the rest obtained from reference TRBV2 and TRBJ1-6, is as follows: EPEVTQTPSHQVTQMGQEVILRCVPISNHLYFYWYRQILGQKVEFLVSFYNNEISEKSEIFDDQFSVERPDGSNFTLKIRSTKLEDSAMYFCASSERAGGYNSPLHFGNGTRLTVT.

This clone has more than one count but fewer than ten. The rearrangement joins TRBV10-3 to TRBJ1-2; possible D gene TRBD1, 5 bases. The CDR3 contains 16 residues. Trimming cost V 2 bases and J 0 bases, with 13 bases left between them. The germline V gene has CDR1 ENHRY and CDR2 SYGVKD. In DNA form, the CDR3 reads TGTGCCATCAGTGAGGTCAGGGTTAGAGCTAACTATGGCTACACCTTC. Protein: CAISEVRVRANYGYTF.

The chain joins TRBV10-1 to TRBJ2-1, with D perhaps matching TRBD2 (5 bases). CDR1 is WNHNN, CDR2 SYGVQD, per germline (reference sequence). The CDR3 has 13 amino acids. The germline V and J ends were trimmed by 6 bases and 6 bases, with 12 bases remaining between them. CDR3 nucleotide sequence: TGCGCCAGCAGGGCAGAGGGTGCCAATGAGCAGTTCTTC. Translating gives CASRAEGANEQFF.

The chain couples TRBV30 to TRBJ1-3; unclear D gene. V lost 0 bases to trimming and J lost 2 bases, with 11 bases between them. Per the germline V gene, CDR1 is GTSNPN and CDR2 is SVGIG (reference sequence). The CDR3 contains 15 residues. The CDR3 reads CAWSVSGRTGNTIYF. The CDR3 bases are TGTGCCTGGAGTGTAAGCGGGAGAACTGGAAACACCATATATTTT.

CDR3 in DNA: TGTGCCAGCAGGAAGGTGACAGATGAAAACATTCAGTACTTC. Amino acids: CASRKVTDENIQYF. This rearrangement joins TRBV28 to TRBJ2-4, with D perhaps matching TRBD1 (5 bases). The CDR3 covers 14 residues. Germline values: CDR1 MDHEN, CDR2 SYDVKM. V dropped 6 bases and J dropped 5 bases, with 14 bases sitting between them.

The V and J genes are TRBV30 and TRBJ1-5; 10 positions agree with TRBD1. Per germline, CDR1 GTSNPN and CDR2 SVGIG (reference sequence). The CDR3 has 15 amino acids. The trim removed 1 base at V and 7 bases at J, leaving 7 bases unmatched. Written as DNA, the CDR3 is TGTGCCTGGAGTGGACAGGGGGCGGGCGAACAGCCCCAGCATTTT. This codes for CAWSGQGAGEQPQHF. Filled out from reference TRBV30 and TRBJ1-5, the complete variable domain reads SQTIHQWPATLVQPVGSPLSLECTVEGTSNPNLYWYRQAAGRGLQLLFYSVGIGQISSEVPQNLSASRPQDRQFILSSKKLLLSDSGFYLCAWSGQGAGEQPQHFGDGTRLSIL.

V usage is TRBV19 and J usage is TRBJ2-1; 7 bases are a match to TRBD1. Germline V gene data show CDR1 as LNHDA and CDR2 as SQIVND (reference sequence). Germline trimming cut 10 bases from V and 6 bases from J; bases unmatched to any gene: 3. This CDR3 comprises 11 residues. CDR3 loop: CAIGQVNEQFF. The CDR3, as DNA: TGTGCCATCGGACAGGTCAATGAGCAGTTCTTC.

This clone was detected only once. The chain employs TRBV4-1 and TRBJ2-7; tentatively, D is TRBD1 (6 bases). Trimming shortened V by 4 bases and J by 5 bases, and 15 bases separated the two germline ends. There are 14 residues in the CDR3. From germline, CDR1 is MGHRA and CDR2 YSYEKL. CDR3 region: CASSPSTQGHEQYF. Here the CDR3 DNA reads TGCGCCAGCAGCCCCTCGACACAGGGACACGAGCAGTACTTC.

This sequence joins TRBV6-1 and TRBJ1-2, with D possibly matching TRBD1 (6 bases). Trimming cost V 3 bases and J 1 base, with 9 bases left between them. The CDR3 runs 14 residues. Germline V CDR1 and CDR2: MNHNS, SASEGT. The CDR3 DNA is TGTGCCAGCAGTGATCAACAGGGTAACTATGGCTACACCTTC. Encoded protein: CASSDQQGNYGYTF.